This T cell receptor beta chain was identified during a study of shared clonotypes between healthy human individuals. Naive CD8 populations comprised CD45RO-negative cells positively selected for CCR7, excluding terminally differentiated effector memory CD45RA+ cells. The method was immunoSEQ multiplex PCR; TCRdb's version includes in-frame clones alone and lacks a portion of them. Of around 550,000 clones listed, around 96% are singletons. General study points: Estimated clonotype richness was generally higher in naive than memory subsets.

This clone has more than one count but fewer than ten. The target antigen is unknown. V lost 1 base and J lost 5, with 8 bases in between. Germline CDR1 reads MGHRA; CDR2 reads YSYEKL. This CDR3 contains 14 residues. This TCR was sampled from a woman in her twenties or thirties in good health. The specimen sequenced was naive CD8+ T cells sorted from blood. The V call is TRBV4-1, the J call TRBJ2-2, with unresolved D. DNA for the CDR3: TGCGCCAGCAGCCAAGTTGAGTGGACCGGGGAGCTGTTTTTT. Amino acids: CASSQVEWTGELFF.